One sample yielded the 30 T cell receptor beta chains listed below, sequenced in a study of Graves' ophthalmopathy and Graves' hyperthyroidism. As the template, RNA transcripts were used to amplify TCR beta CDR3 regions. The authors performed first-round RT-PCR with HTBI primers and then a second-round multiplex PCR. TCRdb recomputed calls from the multiplex PCR reads with MiXCR, one row per CDR3 protein. Among around 1,200,000 distinct CDR3 sequences listed, less than 45% were seen once. Sequencing input: peripheral blood or thyroid tissue (not recorded which). The receptor source for this set is an adult man with Graves' hyperthyroidism.

This clonotype was found many times. This chain uses TRBV10-3 with TRBJ2-7; TRBD2 matches at 9 bases. V lost 8 bases and J lost 2; bases outside the gene matches: 7. CDR1 and CDR2 (germline): ENHRY, SYGVKD. This CDR3 region has 14 residues. CDR3 region: CAIRRTSEAYEQYF. The CDR3 coding sequence is TGTGCCATCCGACGGACTAGCGAGGCCTACGAGCAGTACTTC.

The chain combines TRBV4-1 with TRBJ1-2; 10 nucleotides agree with TRBD1. The CDR3 has 14 residues. With 1 base clipped from V and 8 bases from J, the junction kept 4 bases outside the gene matches. Germline V gives CDR1 MGHRA, CDR2 YSYEKL. CDR3 amino acids: CASSQVGTGDGYTF. In DNA form, the CDR3 reads TGCGCCAGCAGCCAAGTTGGGACAGGGGACGGCTACACCTTC.

This clonotype showed up just a few times. The junction departs from germline at one end; a sequencing error may be responsible. The chain uses TRBV7-9 and TRBJ2-2; 7 positions match TRBD2. This CDR3 contains 15 residues. Germline lookup yields CDR1 SEHNR and CDR2 FQNEAQ (reference sequence). The CDR3 sequence: CASSQVGRNAGELFF. The CDR3 bases are TGCGCCAGCAGCCAAGTCGGGAGGAACGCCGGGGAGCTGTTTTTT.

The chain joins TRBV9 to TRBJ1-3; possibly TRBD1 for D (5 bases). The CDR3 contains 12 residues. CDR1 and CDR2 from the germline V gene are SGDLS and YYNGEE. Between the trimmed V and J ends, which lost 5 bases and 14 bases, there was a span of 17 bases. The CDR3 nucleotides read TGTGCCAGCAGGCGCCAGGCGGGGACTCTATATTTT. Residues: CASRRQAGTLYF.

The chain links TRBV25-1 to TRBJ1-1; 8 positions agree with TRBD1. This CDR3 region has 15 residues. Trimming cost V 10 bases and J 1 base; bases outside gene matches: 11. Germline CDR1 is MGHDK and CDR2 is SYGVNS. CDR3 protein: CATHETGVTNTEAFF. CDR3 nucleotides: TGTGCCACTCACGAGACAGGGGTCACGAACACTGAAGCTTTCTTT.

This clonotype was recorded a few times. The rearrangement uses TRBV7-9 and TRBJ2-5; no firm D call. CDR3 length equals 16 residues. Germline V gene data show CDR1 as SEHNR and CDR2 as FQNEAQ (reference sequence). The V end lost 6 bases, the J end lost 0 bases, and 17 bases lay between the germline ends. The CDR3 sequence is CASRDPGSPNQETQYF. CDR3 in DNA: TGTGCCAGCAGAGACCCTGGATCCCCGAACCAAGAGACCCAGTACTTC.

V is TRBV6-6 and J is TRBJ1-2; 7 nucleotides align to TRBD1. CDR3 length: 14 residues. J lost 8 bases, V lost 4 bases, and 10 bases had no gene match. The germline CDR1 and CDR2 sequences are MNHNY and SVGAGI (reference sequence). The CDR3 nucleotides are TGTGCCAGCAGTTCTTCAGGGGGGCCTTGGGGCTACACCTTC. Translating gives CASSSSGGPWGYTF.

This clonotype was counted only a few times. V usage is TRBV12-3 or TRBV12-4 and J usage is TRBJ2-7; TRBD1 agrees at 7 bases. J was trimmed by 1 base and V by 6 bases; bases with no gene match: 6. The length of the CDR3 is 14 residues. CDR3 loop: CASRRGPESYEQYF. CDR3 DNA: TGTGCCAGCAGGAGGGGGCCCGAATCCTACGAGCAGTACTTC.

This chain uses TRBV7-9 with TRBJ1-6; D not certain. CDR3 length: 15 residues. V was pared by 6 bases and J by 5 bases, with 14 bases between. Germline V CDR1 and CDR2: SEHNR, FQNEAQ (reference sequence). The CDR3 loop reads CASSLPIRDNSPLHF. The CDR3 DNA follows: TGTGCCAGCAGTTTACCCATAAGGGATAATTCACCCCTCCACTTT. The full variable domain, in which reference TRBV7-9 and TRBJ1-6 provide the parts outside the CDR3, is DTGVSQNPRHKITKRGQNVTFRCDPISEHNRLYWYRQTLGQGPEFLTYFQNEAQLEKSRLLSDRFSAERPKGSFSTLEIQRTEQGDSAMYLCASSLPIRDNSPLHFGNGTRLTVT.

On this clonotype itself: At one of its ends the junction is not consistent with the germline gene, which may arise from a read error. V is TRBV4-1 and J is TRBJ1-5; D might be TRBD1 (6 bases). Germline V gene sequence: CDR1 MGHRA, CDR2 YSYEKL. The CDR3 contains 15 residues. CDR3 nucleotides: TGCGCCAGCAGCCAGAGTGCTGGGGGCCTTCAGCCCGAGCATTTT. As protein: CASSQSAGGLQPEHF.

This clonotype has a count of ten or more. The chain recombines TRBV2 with TRBJ2-7, with D possibly called TRBD1 or TRBD2 (5 bases each). Germline CDR1 SNHLY, CDR2 FYNNEI. The V and J ends lost 1 base and 2 bases respectively, with 12 bases between them. This CDR3 contains 15 residues. CDR3: CASSEGQGPTYEQYF. The CDR3 DNA is TGTGCCAGCAGTGAAGGTCAGGGACCAACCTACGAGCAGTACTTC.

J is TRBJ2-5 and V is TRBV7-9; the D is unclear. V was shortened by 3 bases and J by 1 base, with 15 bases between the two germline ends. The germline gives CDR1 SEHNR, CDR2 FQNEAQ (reference sequence). The CDR3 consists of 16 residues. CDR3 amino acids: CASSFSGPPTQETQYF. The CDR3 coding sequence is TGTGCCAGCAGCTTTTCGGGTCCTCCTACCCAAGAGACCCAGTACTTC.

This chain connects TRBV7-9 to TRBJ1-1; TRBD1 agrees at 8 bases. Germline loops: CDR1 SEHNR, CDR2 FQNEAQ (reference sequence). There are 19 residues in the CDR3. With V trimmed by 2 bases and J by 6 bases, 20 bases remained unmatched. For the CDR3, the DNA is TGTGCCAGCAGCTTACCGTATTACAGGGGGAACGTCATACCCCCTGAAGCTTTCTTT. Translation: CASSLPYYRGNVIPPEAFF.

For this clonotype: Since a much larger clone is just one base distant, this may be a read error. V usage is TRBV7-2 and J usage is TRBJ2-7; 13 bases align to TRBD2. Germline assignment: CDR1 SGHTA and CDR2 FQGNSA. J gave up 5 bases and V 4 bases, and 8 bases lay outside the gene matches. This CDR3 spans 16 amino acids. The CDR3 protein is CASSSGRLAGGHEQYF. The CDR3 bases are TGTGCCAGCAGCTCAGGAAGACTAGCGGGAGGACACGAGCAGTACTTC.

This chain links TRBV7-8 with TRBJ2-2, with D unresolved. The CDR3 runs 15 residues. The germline V and J ends were trimmed by 3 bases and 6 bases, with 14 bases remaining between them. Germline V gene lookup returns CDR1 SGHVS and CDR2 FQNEAQ. The CDR3 bases are TGTGCCAGCAGCTTGGCCCCCCCTCCTCCCGGGGAGCTGTTTTTT. Translating it yields CASSLAPPPPGELFF.

This chain uses TRBV12-3 or TRBV12-4 with TRBJ2-2; 10 positions agree with TRBD2. The CDR3 has 15 residues. The V and J ends lost 6 bases and 4 bases, in that order; junction bases with no gene match: 5. CDR3 DNA: TGTGCCAGCAGACAAGCGGGAGGGGCCACCGGGGAGCTGTTTTTT. Amino acids: CASRQAGGATGELFF.

This clonotype was seen only a few times. The J gene is TRBJ1-2, the V gene TRBV28, with D maybe TRBD1 (5 bases). CDR1 and CDR2 from the germline V gene are MDHEN and SYDVKM. V was clipped by 6 bases and J by 2 bases, with 16 bases between them. This CDR3 region has 15 residues. Here the CDR3 reads CASRRSSGTNYGYTF. DNA of the CDR3: TGTGCCAGCAGACGCAGCTCCGGGACCAACTATGGCTACACCTTC.

This clonotype has a count of ten or more. The genes are TRBV7-2 and TRBJ2-7, with D possibly being TRBD1 (7 bases). Trimming took 6 bases from V and 0 from J, leaving 15 bases between them. The CDR3 spans 15 residues. The germline V gene encodes CDR1 SGHTA and CDR2 FQGNSA. In DNA, the CDR3 is TGTGCCAGCAGGGGAGGACAGGAGAGCTCCTACGAGCAGTACTTC. Translation: CASRGGQESSYEQYF.

This clonotype was counted only a few times. The rearrangement uses TRBV7-9 and TRBJ1-1; 8 nucleotides align to TRBD1. There are 15 residues in the CDR3. Trimming cost V 5 bases and J 4 bases; bases outside gene matches: 9. Germline V gives CDR1 SEHNR, CDR2 FQNEAQ (reference sequence). The CDR3 region is CASSLRGQESTEAFF. CDR3 DNA sequence: TGTGCCAGCAGCCTCAGGGGGCAGGAGTCCACTGAAGCTTTCTTT.

The chain links TRBV11-2 to TRBJ2-7; perhaps TRBD2 as D (5 bases). The CDR3 runs to 15 residues. Germline CDR1 is SGHAT and CDR2 is FQNNGV. V dropped 6 bases and J dropped 3 bases, with 18 bases sitting between them. CDR3 in amino acids: CASRPGSGPSYEQYF. The CDR3 DNA follows: TGTGCCAGCAGACCAGGAAGCGGACCCAGCTACGAGCAGTACTTC.

The rearrangement uses TRBV5-1 and TRBJ1-1; possibly TRBD1 for D (5 bases). The V gene lost 5 bases and the J gene lost 3 bases, with 14 bases spanning the gap. There are 14 residues in the CDR3. Germline CDR1 SGHRS, CDR2 YFSETQ. CDR3 bases: TGCGCCAGCAGTCTAGGGGTGGCCGACACTGAAGCTTTCTTT. This gives the protein CASSLGVADTEAFF.

This clonotype was seen more than once but under ten times. The chain uses TRBV7-6 and TRBJ2-5; tentatively, D is TRBD2 (5 bases). CDR1 SGHVS and CDR2 FNYEAQ come from the germline V gene. The V end lost 5 bases, the J end lost 5 bases, and 15 bases lay between the germline ends. The CDR3 spans 14 residues. CDR3 amino acids: CASSPAAPVETQYF. The CDR3 DNA reads as TGTGCCAGCAGCCCAGCGGCCCCCGTGGAGACCCAGTACTTC.

The gene calls are TRBV5-4 and TRBJ1-1; 7 positions agree with TRBD1. Germline V CDR1 and CDR2: SGHNT, YYREEE (reference sequence). This CDR3 is 12 amino acids long. V lost 3 bases to trimming and J lost 11 bases; unmatched junction nucleotides: 7. CDR3 DNA: TGTGCCAGCAGCTCAGGGGGGGGGTTGGCTTTCTTT. Translated: CASSSGGGLAFF.

Note on this clonotype: This may stem from a read error, because a much larger clone lies one nucleotide away. V usage is TRBV10-3 and J usage is TRBJ1-1, with D maybe TRBD1 (5 bases). V lost 4 bases and J 10 bases, leaving 25 bases between the germline ends. Per germline, CDR1 ENHRY and CDR2 SYGVKD. The CDR3 is made up of 16 amino acids. CDR3 region: CAISGSRGDVLPSAFF. In DNA, the CDR3 is TGTGCCATCAGTGGGTCGAGAGGGGACGTACTACCTTCAGCTTTCTTT.

Concerning this clonotype: A much larger clone is a single base away; this may be a read error. This chain joins TRBV7-9 and TRBJ2-2; D uncertain. There are 16 residues in the CDR3. Trimming left V 1 base short and J 0 bases short, with 9 bases between. Germline CDR1 is SEHNR and CDR2 is FQNEAQ (reference sequence). The CDR3 reads CASSLGYISNTGELFF. CDR3 nucleotides: TGTGCCAGCAGCTTAGGGTACATTTCGAACACCGGGGAGCTGTTTTTT.

This chain joins TRBV20-1 and TRBJ2-7; TRBD1 aligns across 11 bases. CDR1 and CDR2 from the germline V gene are DFQATT and SNEGSKA (reference sequence). The CDR3 has 16 amino acids. The V segment lost 5 bases and the J segment 9 bases; nucleotides outside the gene matches: 18. The CDR3 region is CSAQPRDRGVLRVQYF. The CDR3 region has the DNA TGCAGTGCTCAACCCAGGGACAGGGGGGTCCTACGAGTGCAGTACTTC.

This clonotype was seen more than once but under ten times. The V and J genes are TRBV20-1 and TRBJ1-2; possible D gene TRBD1, 6 bases. Germline V CDR1 and CDR2: DFQATT, SNEGSKA (reference sequence). Trimming stripped 6 bases from V and 0 bases from J, with 20 bases between. CDR3 length: 16 amino acids. The CDR3 spells CSASSGDKRTNYGYTF. As DNA, the CDR3 is TGCAGTGCCAGCTCGGGGGACAAACGGACTAACTATGGCTACACCTTC.

The rearrangement links TRBV20-1 to TRBJ2-7; TRBD1 is a possible D gene (5 bases). The CDR3 consists of 14 residues. V was trimmed by 6 bases and J by 4 bases, leaving 19 bases between them. Germline-derived CDR1 and CDR2 are DFQATT and SNEGSKA (reference sequence). The CDR3 nucleotides read TGCAGTGCCCAGCCCCTGGACACCCGGTACGAGCAGTACTTC. The encoded protein is CSAQPLDTRYEQYF.

This clonotype was recorded many times. V and J are TRBV2 and TRBJ1-1; possible D gene TRBD1, 5 bases. Germline V gene sequence: CDR1 SNHLY, CDR2 FYNNEI. This CDR3 spans 17 amino acids. Trimming cost V 2 bases and J 8 bases, with 24 bases left between them. DNA of the CDR3: TGTGCCAGCAGTGAACGAAATCAAGACAGCGCACCACCAGAAGCTTTCTTT. This gives the protein CASSERNQDSAPPEAFF. Full variable domain (rest looked up from reference TRBV2 and TRBJ1-1): EPEVTQTPSHQVTQMGQEVILRCVPISNHLYFYWYRQILGQKVEFLVSFYNNEISEKSEIFDDQFSVERPDGSNFTLKIRSTKLEDSAMYFCASSERNQDSAPPEAFFGQGTRLTVV.

This clonotype was recorded a few times. This chain links TRBV20-1 with TRBJ1-6; maybe TRBD1 (6 bases). The CDR3 is made up of 15 amino acids. Germline values: CDR1 DFQATT, CDR2 SNEGSKA (reference sequence). V was cut by 6 bases and J by 2 bases, with 14 bases left in between. The DNA of the CDR3 is TGCAGTGCCATAGAGGACAGCCCCTATAATTCACCCCTCCACTTT. Amino acids: CSAIEDSPYNSPLHF.